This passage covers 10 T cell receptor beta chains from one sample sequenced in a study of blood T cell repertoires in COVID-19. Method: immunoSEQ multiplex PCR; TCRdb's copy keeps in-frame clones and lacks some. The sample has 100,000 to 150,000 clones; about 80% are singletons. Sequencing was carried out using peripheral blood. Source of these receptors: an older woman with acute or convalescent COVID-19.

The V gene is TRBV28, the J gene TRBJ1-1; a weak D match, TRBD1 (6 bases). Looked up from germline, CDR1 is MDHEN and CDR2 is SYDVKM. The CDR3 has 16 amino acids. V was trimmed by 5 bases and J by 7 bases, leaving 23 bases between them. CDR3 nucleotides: TGTGCCAGCAGTCAAGGACAGCCCACGACGACAAATGAAGCTTTCTTT. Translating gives CASSQGQPTTTNEAFF.

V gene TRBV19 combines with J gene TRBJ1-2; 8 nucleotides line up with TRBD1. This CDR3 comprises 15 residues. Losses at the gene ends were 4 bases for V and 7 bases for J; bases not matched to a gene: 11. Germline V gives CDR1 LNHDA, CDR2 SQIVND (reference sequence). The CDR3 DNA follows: TGTGCCAGTAGTACCCAACCCCTGGGGACAGGTGGCTACACCTTC. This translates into CASSTQPLGTGGYTF.

CDR3 nucleotides: TGTGCCAGCAGTCTTGACAGGGCCCTCTCTGGAAACACCATATATTTT. It encodes CASSLDRALSGNTIYF. The chain couples TRBV5-6 to TRBJ1-3, with 7 bases aligning to TRBD1. J was trimmed by 0 bases and V by 5 bases; bases with no gene match: 8. The germline V gene encodes CDR1 SGHDT and CDR2 YYEEEE. This CDR3 has 16 amino acids.

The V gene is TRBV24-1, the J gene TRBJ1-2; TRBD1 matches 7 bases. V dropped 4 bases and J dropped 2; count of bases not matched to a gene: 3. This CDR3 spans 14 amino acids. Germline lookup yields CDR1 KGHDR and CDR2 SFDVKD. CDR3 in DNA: TGTGCCACCAGTGAAGGGACAGAAAACTATGGCTACACCTTC. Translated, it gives CATSEGTENYGYTF.

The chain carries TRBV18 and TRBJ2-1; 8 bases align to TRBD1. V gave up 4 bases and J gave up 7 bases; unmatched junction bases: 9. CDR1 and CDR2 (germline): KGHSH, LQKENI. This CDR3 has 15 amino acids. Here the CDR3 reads CASSLLRDRGNEQFF. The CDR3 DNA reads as TGTGCCAGCTCACTACTCCGAGACAGGGGAAATGAGCAGTTCTTC.

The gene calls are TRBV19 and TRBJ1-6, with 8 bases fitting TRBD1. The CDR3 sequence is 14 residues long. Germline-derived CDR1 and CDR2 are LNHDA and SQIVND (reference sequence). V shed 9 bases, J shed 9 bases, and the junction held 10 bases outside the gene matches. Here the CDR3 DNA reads TGTGCCAGCAACGACAGGGGAGGAGGTTCACCCCTCCACTTT. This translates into CASNDRGGGSPLHF.

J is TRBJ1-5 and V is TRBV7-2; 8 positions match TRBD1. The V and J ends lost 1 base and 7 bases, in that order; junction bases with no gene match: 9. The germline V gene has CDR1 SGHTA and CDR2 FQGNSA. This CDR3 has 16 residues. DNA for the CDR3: TGTGCCAGCAGCTTAGGCTCGACAGGGGTGGGACAGCCCCAGCATTTT. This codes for CASSLGSTGVGQPQHF. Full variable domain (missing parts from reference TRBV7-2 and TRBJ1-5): GAGVSQSPSNKVTEKGKDVELRCDPISGHTALYWYRQSLGQGLEFLIYFQGNSAPDKSGLPSDRFSAERTGGSVSTLTIQRTQQEDSAVYLCASSLGSTGVGQPQHFGDGTRLSIL.

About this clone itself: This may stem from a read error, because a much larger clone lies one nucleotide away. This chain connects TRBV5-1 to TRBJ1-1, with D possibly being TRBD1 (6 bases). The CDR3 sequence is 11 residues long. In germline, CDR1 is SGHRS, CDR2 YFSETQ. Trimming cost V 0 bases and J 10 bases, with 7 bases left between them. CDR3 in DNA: TGCGCCAGCAGCTTGGAAGGGGGAGCTTTCTTT. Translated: CASSLEGGAFF.

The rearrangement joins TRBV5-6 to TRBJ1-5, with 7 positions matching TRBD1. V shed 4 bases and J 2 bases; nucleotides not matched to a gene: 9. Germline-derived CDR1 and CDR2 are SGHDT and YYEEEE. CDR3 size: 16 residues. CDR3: CASSREGGAGNQPQHF. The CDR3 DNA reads TGTGCCAGCAGCAGAGAAGGGGGCGCCGGCAATCAGCCCCAGCATTTT. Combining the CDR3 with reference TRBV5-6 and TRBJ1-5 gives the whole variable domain DAGVTQSPTHLIKTRGQQVTLRCSPKSGHDTVSWYQQALGQGPQFIFQYYEEEERQRGNFPDRFSGHQFPNYSSELNVNALLLGDSALYLCASSREGGAGNQPQHFGDGTRLSIL.

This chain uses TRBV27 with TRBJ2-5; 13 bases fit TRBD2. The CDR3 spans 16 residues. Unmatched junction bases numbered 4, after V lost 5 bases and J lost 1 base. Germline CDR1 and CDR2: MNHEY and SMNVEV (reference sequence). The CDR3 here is CASSPRLAGGQETQYF. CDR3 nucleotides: TGTGCCAGCAGTCCCCGACTAGCGGGGGGCCAAGAGACCCAGTACTTC.